These T cell receptor beta chains were read from a single sample in a study of CD8+CD57+ T cells in acquired aplastic anemia. TCRdb re-called the reads with MiXCR, one entry per CDR3 protein. The sample records 150,000 to 200,000 distinct CDR3 sequences, around 45% being singletons. Sequencing was performed on sorted CD4+, CD8+, or CD8+CD57+ T cells (not recorded which) from PBMCs. These receptors originate from a human donor in good health. The CDR3 runs from the conserved cysteine through the conserved F or W. D genes are given only for firm matches. Size values are once, few and many counts, or a class for expanded clones, and some rows have none.

V gene: TRBV24-1
D gene: TRBD1
clone size: NA
J gene: TRBJ2-1
CDR3 DNA: TGTGCCACCAGTGACCATAGGACAGGGGGGAATGAGCAGTTCTTC
CDR3 protein: CATSDHRTGGNEQFF

V gene: TRBV11-2
D gene: NA
clone size: NA
J gene: TRBJ2-3
CDR3 DNA: TGTGCCAGCAGCCGCAATGGGATAGCTAGCACAGATACGCAGTATTTT
CDR3 protein: CASSRNGIASTDTQYF

V gene: TRBV3-1
D gene: NA
clone size: NA
J gene: TRBJ2-7
CDR3 DNA: TGTGCCAGCAGCCGATCTAGCGTACCCTACGAGCAGTACTTC
CDR3 protein: CASSRSSVPYEQYF

V gene: TRBV9
D gene: TRBD2
clone size: NA
J gene: TRBJ2-3
CDR3 DNA: TGTGCCAGCAGCGTAAGGCCCAGGACTAGCGGGGGGGGTAGCACAGATACGCAGTATTTT
CDR3 protein: CASSVRPRTSGGGSTDTQYF

V gene: TRBV10-3
D gene: NA
clone size: many
J gene: TRBJ1-2
CDR3 DNA: TGTGCCATCAGTGAGTCGCCCAGGAGAGACTATGGCTACACCTTC
CDR3 protein: CAISESPRRDYGYTF

V gene: TRBV5-1
D gene: NA
clone size: NA
J gene: TRBJ1-1
CDR3 DNA: TGCGCCAGCAGCTCAGGGTGGGACGGGACAGAAGCTTTCTTT
CDR3 protein: CASSSGWDGTEAFF

V gene: TRBV30
D gene: NA
clone size: few
J gene: TRBJ2-3
CDR3 DNA: TGTGCCTGGAGTGGTAGATCCACAGATACGCAGTATTTT
CDR3 protein: CAWSGRSTDTQYF

V gene: TRBV11-2
D gene: NA
clone size: NA
J gene: TRBJ1-6
CDR3 DNA: TGTGCCAGCAGCTTAGGCAGGGTGGCCACTAATCCACCCCTCCACTTT
CDR3 protein: CASSLGRVATNPPLHF

V gene: TRBV7-9
D gene: NA
clone size: NA
J gene: TRBJ2-7
CDR3 DNA: TGTGCCAGCAGCTTAGTCGGTCACAACGAGCAGTACTTC
CDR3 protein: CASSLVGHNEQYF

V gene: TRBV6-1
D gene: NA
clone size: many
J gene: TRBJ2-5
CDR3 DNA: TGTGCCAGCAGTGAAGCGCAAGGAGCTGAAGAGACCCAGTACTTC
CDR3 protein: CASSEAQGAEETQYF

V gene: TRBV2
D gene: NA
clone size: NA
J gene: TRBJ1-6
CDR3 DNA: TGTGCCAGCACCAAGGAGGGGATTGGTAATTCACCCCTCCACTTT
CDR3 protein: CASTKEGIGNSPLHF

V gene: TRBV3-1
D gene: NA
clone size: NA
J gene: TRBJ1-1
CDR3 DNA: TGTGCCAGCAGGCCGACGGGGAACACTGAAGCTTTCTTT
CDR3 protein: CASRPTGNTEAFF

V gene: TRBV12-3/TRBV12-4
D gene: NA
clone size: many
J gene: TRBJ1-4
CDR3 DNA: TGTGCCAGCAAGGACCGCACAACTAATGAAAAACTGTTTTTT
CDR3 protein: CASKDRTTNEKLFF

V gene: TRBV2
D gene: TRBD2
clone size: many
J gene: TRBJ2-4
CDR3 DNA: TGTGCCAGCAGCCCCGGGAGGACGGCCATTCAGTACTTC
CDR3 protein: CASSPGRTAIQYF

V gene: TRBV15
D gene: NA
clone size: many
J gene: TRBJ2-2
CDR3 DNA: TGTGCCACCAGCAGAGATGGTCCCCCGGACACCGGGGAGCTGTTTTTT
CDR3 protein: CATSRDGPPDTGELFF

V gene: TRBV15
D gene: NA
clone size: NA
J gene: TRBJ2-2
CDR3 DNA: TGTGCCACCAGCAGAAACCAGGGTACTGGGGAGCTGTTTTTT
CDR3 protein: CATSRNQGTGELFF